Each of the 28 T cell receptor beta chains below was sequenced from the same sample in a study of CD8+ T cells in alopecia areata. Extracted RNA was reverse transcribed into cDNA, the sequencing template. This table comes from immunoSEQ multiplex PCR, and its TCRdb copy is limited to in-frame clones, with some not included. The repertoire holds more than 95,000 clones, approximately 58% seen once, with around 8.5% in the top ten. The sample was CD4+ T cells sorted from blood. The receptors come from a human donor in good health.

The V gene is TRBV25-1, the J gene TRBJ2-3; 8 bases map to TRBD2. V lost 2 bases and J lost 0; bases outside the gene matches: 7. The CDR3 has 17 amino acids. Germline CDR1 is MGHDK and CDR2 is SYGVNS. The DNA for the CDR3 is TGTGCCAGCAGTGAACCCGTAGCGGGGACTAGCACAGATACGCAGTATTTT. Its translation is CASSEPVAGTSTDTQYF.

J is TRBJ2-4 and V is TRBV29-1; 9 bases fit TRBD2. This CDR3 comprises 13 residues. Trimming cost V 2 bases and J 7 bases; bases outside gene matches: 3. In germline, CDR1 is SQVTM, CDR2 ANQGSEA. CDR3 in amino acids: CSVELSGGNIQYF. The CDR3 nucleotides are TGCAGCGTTGAACTCAGCGGGGGGAACATTCAGTACTTC.

By share of the sample, this clone is medium-sized (0.01 to 0.1%). This chain joins TRBV4-3 and TRBJ2-1, with 8 bases matching TRBD2. V dropped 0 bases and J dropped 5; count of bases not matched to a gene: 9. Germline-derived CDR1 and CDR2 are LGHNA and YSLEER. The CDR3 runs to 17 residues. As DNA, the CDR3 is TGCGCCAGCAGCCAAGATTTAGCAGCGGGGGCCGACAATGAGCAGTTCTTC. It is translated as CASSQDLAAGADNEQFF.

This clone was counted between two and nine times. The rearrangement links TRBV4-1 to TRBJ2-1, with D perhaps being TRBD1 or TRBD2 (6 bases each). The CDR3 contains 15 residues. Germline assignment: CDR1 MGHRA and CDR2 YSYEKL. The V end lost 0 bases, the J end lost 10 bases, and 16 bases lay between the germline ends. The CDR3 here is CASSQDRPGEVEQFF. CDR3 nucleotide sequence: TGCGCCAGCAGCCAAGATCGCCCAGGGGAGGTGGAGCAGTTCTTC.

V usage is TRBV7-8 and J usage is TRBJ2-7; D is ambiguous. In germline, CDR1 is SGHVS, CDR2 FQNEAQ. CDR3 size: 15 residues. Trimming removed 1 base at V and 0 bases at J, with 10 bases between. The CDR3 nucleotides are TGTGCCAGCAGCTTAGTGGGCAGAAACTCCTACGAGCAGTACTTC. It specifies CASSLVGRNSYEQYF.

The chain links TRBV27 to TRBJ1-5; 10 bases agree with TRBD1. From germline, CDR1 is MNHEY and CDR2 SMNVEV (reference sequence). CDR3 length: 18 residues. The J segment lost 2 bases and the V segment lost 0 bases, leaving 7 bases of the junction unmatched. CDR3 in DNA: TGTGCCAGCAGTTTATCCGGGGGACAGGGGCCGCGCAATCAGCCCCAGCATTTT. Its protein product is CASSLSGGQGPRNQPQHF.

The gene calls are TRBV18 and TRBJ2-1; D tentatively reads TRBD1 or TRBD2 (5 bases each). The V end was cut by 2 bases, the J end by 5 bases, with 10 bases between. The CDR3 totals 14 residues. CDR1 KGHSH and CDR2 LQKENI come from the germline V gene. CDR3 nucleotide sequence: TGTGCCAGCTCACCATGGGGGAACCACAATGAGCAGTTCTTC. This encodes CASSPWGNHNEQFF.

The rearrangement joins TRBV29-1 to TRBJ1-1; maybe TRBD1 (5 bases). Trimming stripped 4 bases from V and 1 base from J, with 10 bases between. The length of the CDR3 is 13 residues. The V gene's germline CDR1 is SQVTM and CDR2 ANQGSEA. CDR3 sequence reads: CSVVRDPNTEAFF. DNA for the CDR3: TGCAGCGTTGTGAGGGACCCGAACACTGAAGCTTTCTTT.

This clone was seen more than once but under ten times. The chain is built from TRBV6-1 and TRBJ2-5; perhaps TRBD1 as D (5 bases). The V gene lost 7 bases and the J gene lost 2 bases, with 8 bases spanning the gap. CDR3 size: 12 residues. Germline CDR1 MNHNS, CDR2 SASEGT. CDR3 sequence (DNA): TGTGCCAGCAAAGACAGACAAGAGACCCAGTACTTC. Its protein product is CASKDRQETQYF.

There are a few counts of this clone. This sequence joins TRBV6-5 and TRBJ2-2, with D possibly TRBD2 on 5 matching bases. Germline V gene lookup returns CDR1 MNHEY and CDR2 SVGAGI. The CDR3 is 15 amino acids. Trimming left V 6 bases short and J 5 bases short, with 16 bases between. CDR3 residues: CASSLLEGRTGELFF. The CDR3 DNA reads TGTGCCAGCAGCCTTCTCGAGGGCCGGACCGGGGAGCTGTTTTTT.

In its sample, this clone was seen once. The J gene is TRBJ2-5, the V gene TRBV7-2; D not certain. The CDR3 sequence is 16 residues long. CDR1 and CDR2 (germline): SGHTA, FQGNSA. V shed 3 bases and J shed 5 bases, with 19 bases lying between them. CDR3 sequence: CASSFPLTLEGETQYF. The CDR3 DNA reads as TGTGCCAGCAGCTTTCCCCTCACCTTAGAAGGGGAGACCCAGTACTTC.

The V call is TRBV7-2, the J call TRBJ1-1; 8 bases align to TRBD1. The CDR3 runs to 14 residues. In germline, CDR1 is SGHTA, CDR2 FQGNSA. V lost 4 bases, J lost 4 bases, and 5 bases stayed unmatched. The CDR3 here is CASSWTGLGTEAFF. The DNA of the CDR3 is TGTGCCAGCAGCTGGACAGGGCTCGGCACTGAAGCTTTCTTT.

The chain recombines TRBV18 with TRBJ2-5; D not certain. Germline values: CDR1 KGHSH, CDR2 LQKENI. V gave up 1 base and J gave up 2 bases, with 11 bases separating them. The CDR3 contains 15 residues. CDR3: CASSPQDGKQETQYF. DNA for the CDR3: TGTGCCAGCTCACCACAGGACGGCAAACAAGAGACCCAGTACTTC.

This clone was detected ten times or more. The chain joins TRBV2 to TRBJ2-1; maybe TRBD2 (5 bases). The ends were cut back, 2 bases at V and 5 bases at J, with 10 bases in the middle. Germline lookup yields CDR1 SNHLY and CDR2 FYNNEI. The CDR3 is made up of 14 amino acids. CDR3 DNA: TGTGCCAGCAGTGAAACTAGATGGAACAATGAGCAGTTCTTC. It translates to CASSETRWNNEQFF.

This sequence joins TRBV6-6 and TRBJ2-2; TRBD2 aligns across 11 bases. Germline loops: CDR1 MNHNY, CDR2 SVGAGI (reference sequence). Trimming removed 5 bases from V and 7 bases from J; junction bases left unmatched: 6. The CDR3 has 15 amino acids. The CDR3 nucleotides read TGTGCCAGCAGTGCTAGCGGGGGGTTGAGCGGGGAGCTGTTTTTT. It codes for CASSASGGLSGELFF.

The J gene is TRBJ1-6, the V gene TRBV7-9, with D hard to call. CDR3 length: 15 amino acids. Trimming removed 4 bases at V and 8 bases at J, with 15 bases between. Germline V gene sequence: CDR1 SEHNR, CDR2 FQNEAQ (reference sequence). CDR3 in DNA: TGTGCCAGCAGCTCCTACAGCGTATCGGATTCACCCCTCCACTTT. Translating it yields CASSSYSVSDSPLHF.

This clone was detected a few times. The chain employs TRBV21-1 and TRBJ2-1; the table calls TRBD2, which could not be checked here. TRBV21-1 is a recognized pseudogene. This CDR3 is built from 16 residues. In DNA form, the CDR3 reads TGTGCCAGCAGCAAAGTCACTAGCGGGAGCTACAATGAGCAGTTCTTC. Protein product: CASSKVTSGSYNEQFF.

A few counts support this clone. The chain carries TRBV7-3 and TRBJ2-7; D is perhaps TRBD1 (6 bases). Germline V gives CDR1 SGHTA, CDR2 FQGTGA. The CDR3 sequence is 15 residues long. Deletions cut 1 base from V and 0 bases from J, with 10 bases between. In nucleotides, the CDR3 is TGTGCCAGCAGCTTAATTCGGACAGCCTCCTACGAGCAGTACTTC. Its translation is CASSLIRTASYEQYF.

J is TRBJ2-6 and V is TRBV28; D call uncertain. The V gene lost 6 bases and the J gene lost 2 bases, with 5 bases spanning the gap. The CDR3 contains 13 residues. Germline V CDR1 and CDR2: MDHEN, SYDVKM. The CDR3 sequence is CASSQTGANVLTF. The CDR3 region has the DNA TGTGCCAGCAGCCAGACTGGGGCCAACGTCCTGACTTTC.

The chain has TRBV29-1 and TRBJ1-1; D perhaps matches TRBD1 (5 bases). Germline assignment: CDR1 SQVTM and CDR2 ANQGSEA. This CDR3 contains 13 residues. Trimming removed 5 bases from V and 4 bases from J, with 14 bases in between. The CDR3 coding sequence is TGCAGCGTTAGTAGGGGTCGGAGCACTGAAGCTTTCTTT. Its protein product is CSVSRGRSTEAFF.

This clone was detected only once. This chain connects TRBV7-8 to TRBJ2-3, with a possible D match to TRBD2 (5 bases). Germline-derived CDR1 and CDR2 are SGHVS and FQNEAQ. V dropped 4 bases and J dropped 9 bases, with 20 bases sitting between them. This CDR3 region has 15 residues. The CDR3 loop is CASSSTLTRIGTQYF. As DNA, the CDR3 is TGTGCCAGCAGCTCGACCCTAACTAGAATAGGCACGCAGTATTTT.

A single count supports this clone. J is TRBJ1-2 and V is TRBV7-3, with D unresolved. The CDR3 is made up of 14 amino acids. Germline V gene lookup returns CDR1 SGHTA and CDR2 FQGTGA. Trimming removed 5 bases at V and 7 bases at J, with 17 bases between. CDR3 DNA sequence: TGTGCCAGCAGCCCCCATAGCGGCACGAGTGGCTACACCTTC. Its translation is CASSPHSGTSGYTF.

In its sample, this clone was seen once. This sequence joins TRBV19 and TRBJ2-7; 7 nucleotides match TRBD2. The CDR3 spans 12 residues. The V gene end was trimmed by 8 bases and the J gene end by 5 bases; junction bases not matched to a gene: 6. CDR1 is LNHDA and CDR2 is SQIVND in the germline V gene (reference sequence). The CDR3 sequence: CASGPGLNEQYF. The CDR3 region has the DNA TGTGCCAGTGGACCGGGACTAAACGAGCAGTACTTC.

The chain joins TRBV5-1 to TRBJ1-4; no clear D. The CDR3 covers 15 residues. Germline CDR1 SGHRS, CDR2 YFSETQ. V gave up 1 base and J gave up 0 bases, with 7 bases separating them. This CDR3 reads CASSLLRATNEKLFF. The DNA for the CDR3 is TGCGCCAGCAGCTTGTTAAGGGCAACTAATGAAAAACTGTTTTTT.

The genes are TRBV25-1 and TRBJ1-5, with 8 bases aligning to TRBD1. The germline V gene encodes CDR1 MGHDK and CDR2 SYGVNS. This CDR3 spans 15 amino acids. Germline trimming cut 4 bases from V and 4 bases from J; bases unmatched to any gene: 6. The CDR3 DNA reads TGTGCCAGCAGTGGATCAGGGACAGGAAATCAGCCCCAGCATTTT. It encodes CASSGSGTGNQPQHF.

The chain is built from TRBV4-3 and TRBJ1-1; D unclear. Trimming left V 5 bases short and J 5 bases short, with 18 bases between. In germline, CDR1 is LGHNA, CDR2 YSLEER. The CDR3 covers 15 residues. The DNA for the CDR3 is TGCGCCAGCAGCTCCCTCAACCTGCCGCGGACTGAAGCTTTCTTT. Protein: CASSSLNLPRTEAFF.

The chain employs TRBV29-1 and TRBJ1-4; 7 bases are a match to TRBD1. CDR1 SQVTM and CDR2 ANQGSEA come from the germline V gene. Trimming cost V 2 bases and J 10 bases; bases outside gene matches: 1. The CDR3 is made up of 11 amino acids. The CDR3 bases are TGCAGCGTTGAACAGGGGGGAAAACTGTTTTTT. Encoded protein: CSVEQGGKLFF.

J is TRBJ2-1 and V is TRBV28, with 8 bases that match TRBD2. The CDR3 sequence is 15 residues long. V was pared by 8 bases and J by 0 bases, with 6 bases of the junction left unmatched. The germline gives CDR1 MDHEN, CDR2 SYDVKM. The CDR3 nucleotides read TGTGCCAGCCGTAAGCGGGGGCCCTCCTACAATGAGCAGTTCTTC. Protein sequence: CASRKRGPSYNEQFF. Combining the CDR3 with reference TRBV28 and TRBJ2-1 gives the whole variable domain DVKVTQSSRYLVKRTGEKVFLECVQDMDHENMFWYRQDPGLGLRLIYFSYDVKMKEKGDIPEGYSVSREKKERFSLILESASTNQTSMYLCASRKRGPSYNEQFFGPGTRLTVL.